This T cell receptor (beta chain) was found in a study of T-cell memory formation after mild COVID-19 (dated by TCRdb to about 2021). Study-wide context: TCR sequence clusters from the two donors were largely donor specific. T-cell clones expanding and contracting after mild COVID-19 in a couple of donors were tracked by longitudinal TCRalpha and TCRbeta repertoire sequencing. The cohort was made up of two young adult volunteers, one female and one male, who were previously healthy.

What the study reported, not specific to this receptor: Balanced CD4/CD8 phenotypes were observed for clones contracting from day 15 to 85, whereas a bias towards CD4+ was observed for a second wave of clones expanding from day 15 to 37. The study covered only a couple of mild cases, and larger cohorts including severe cases with pre-infection samples were considered necessary. Some responding clones were detected in pre-infection memory, suggesting pre-existing cross-reactive memory T cells joined the SARS-CoV-2 response. Contracting CD4+ clones turned up mainly in the CM and EM memory subsets, whereas EMRA was where CD8+ clones were enriched. SARS-CoV-2 specificity of the second-wave clones peaking on day 37 was not confirmed.

As regards this clonotype: What this receptor recognizes is not known. No base quality values were provided; no much bigger clone lies one nucleotide off.

The run used an Illumina NovaSeq 6000. cDNA libraries for TCRalpha and TCRbeta were prepared by 5'RACE using constant-segment primers, with sample barcodes and unique molecular identifiers added. RNA was extracted from every sample with Trizol reagent. Library amplification was performed in two PCR steps, and a second sample barcode and Illumina TruSeq adapters were introduced in the second step. Libraries were sequenced on an Illumina NovaSeq with 2 x 150 bp paired-end reads. On the authors' methods: With migec v1.2.7, reads were demultiplexed and then collapsed into UMI-guided consensus sequences. Using mixcr v2.1.11, UMI consensuses were aligned to TRA and TRB V and J templates and then assembled into clonotypes. Clonotypes were classified as expanded or contracted when called significant by both edgeR and NoisET, with noise models trained on biological replicates. edgeR calls used a false discovery rate-adjusted p below 0.01 and a log2 fold-change threshold of 1. PCA with hierarchical clustering of max-normalized trajectories of the 1000 most abundant clonotypes was used as exploratory dynamics analysis. Each responding clone was given a CD4 or CD8 phenotype based on the CD4+ and CD8+ repertoires, which had been sequenced separately. The raw public data were reprocessed by TCRdb itself: fastp quality trimming at Q25, MiXCR clonotype calling, in-frame beta chains only. Rows merge per CDR3 protein into single entries with the most common DNA and genes. The V and J calls follow TCRdb's processing rather than the paper's. The sample table shows a few hundred thousand distinct CDR3 sequences, and approximately 29% are seen once. Roughly 14% of the sample is in the top ten clones.

PBMCs were isolated by Ficoll-Paque density gradient centrifugation. CDR1 and CDR2, looked up from the germline V gene, are LGHNA and YSLEER. Relative to germline, V is missing 3 bases and J is missing 5 bases, with 16 bases of the junction outside any gene match. The CDR3 covers 18 residues, taking in both the cysteine and the phenylalanine. Only the CDR3 portion is preserved as DNA: 54 bases, with reading frame beginning at the first base. Recombination joined TRBV4-3 with TRBJ1-2; 9 of the junction bases match TRBD1. Specimen: PBMCs or a T cell subset sorted from them (not recorded which). The sequence was collected from an adult woman who had mild COVID-19 (a few samples of this study predate the infection). The sample titles of this study are shuffled in the database, so cell type and time point are left out; the donor was told from shared clones. In nucleotide form, the sequence is TGCGCCAGCAGCCATAGTCCGGGACAGGGATCCTCCTATTATGGCTACACCTTC. Its translation is CASSHSPGQGSSYYGYTF.